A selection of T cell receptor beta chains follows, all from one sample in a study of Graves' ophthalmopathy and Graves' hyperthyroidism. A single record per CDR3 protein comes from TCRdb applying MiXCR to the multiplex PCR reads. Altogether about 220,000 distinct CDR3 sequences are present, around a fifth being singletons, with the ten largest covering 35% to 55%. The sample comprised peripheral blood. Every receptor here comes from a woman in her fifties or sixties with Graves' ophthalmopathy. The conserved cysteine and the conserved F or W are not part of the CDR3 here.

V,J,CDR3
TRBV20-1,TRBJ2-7,SASFAGPYEQY
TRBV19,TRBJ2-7,ASSMGQLTYEQY
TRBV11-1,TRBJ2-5,ASSPLGGLAGLEIQY
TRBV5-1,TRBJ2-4,ASSLATSATSKNIQY
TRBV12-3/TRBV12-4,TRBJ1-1,ASSFAGAREAF
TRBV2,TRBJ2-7,ASSDLSSGRFLSEQY
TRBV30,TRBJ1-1,AWRNIGPH
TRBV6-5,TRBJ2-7,ASSTRLSGRGAEQY
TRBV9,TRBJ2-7,ASTLGGTEGDEQY
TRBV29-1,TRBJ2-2,SVRIWTSGRANTGELF
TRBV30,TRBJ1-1,AWMLLPGRANTEAF
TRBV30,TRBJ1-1,AWSVRQLFGEAF
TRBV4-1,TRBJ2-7,ASSHRDRGGIEQY
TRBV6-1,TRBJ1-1,ASNRGPNTEAF
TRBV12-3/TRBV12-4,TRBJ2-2,ASNGVAGEFTGELF
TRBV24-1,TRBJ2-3,ATSDLTGGTDTQY
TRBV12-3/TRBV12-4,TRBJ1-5,ASSLQETNQPQH
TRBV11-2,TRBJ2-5,ASSYTVGTGTQETQY
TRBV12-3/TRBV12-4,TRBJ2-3,ASSLVQGYGAQY
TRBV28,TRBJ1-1,ASRYRRTISYTEAF
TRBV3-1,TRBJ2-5,ASSPKLQTQETQY
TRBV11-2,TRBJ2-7,ASSFTGVTYEQY
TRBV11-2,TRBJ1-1,ASSLDGSVNTEAF
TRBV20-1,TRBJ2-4,SPSAQAPKNIQY
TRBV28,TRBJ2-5,ASSLVSGAGYQETQY
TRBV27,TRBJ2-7,ASSSQGLRSSYEQY
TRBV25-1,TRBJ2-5,ASSQVAGGTQY